Shown below are 17 T cell receptor beta chains from a single sample sequenced in a study of technical replicates of blood from several donors. Produced via immunoSEQ multiplex PCR; TCRdb's table is partial and in-frame only. Of about 75,000 clones in the sample, over 80% are singletons; the top ten hold about 0.4%. The material sequenced was T cells isolated from PBMCs. All receptors derive from a human donor in good health.

A word on this clone: At one end, the junction sequence differs from germline, possibly due to a read error. The rearrangement joins TRBV5-4 to TRBJ2-1, with 7 bases identical to TRBD2. CDR1 and CDR2 from the germline V gene are SGHNT and YYREEE (reference sequence). There are 13 residues in the CDR3. The CDR3 region has the DNA TGTGCCGATGACTCTAGCTTTCGGGAGGCCTTGATCTTC. It codes for CADDSSFREALIF.

The genes are TRBV28 and TRBJ1-4; 7 positions agree with TRBD1. Germline V gene lookup returns CDR1 MDHEN and CDR2 SYDVKM. CDR3 length equals 16 residues. V dropped 1 base and J dropped 8; count of bases not matched to a gene: 10. The CDR3 sequence: CASSLSTTGSFEKLFF. Here the CDR3 DNA reads TGTGCCAGCAGTTTATCCACGACAGGGTCATTCGAAAAACTGTTTTTT.

This clone occurred once. J is TRBJ2-7 and V is TRBV14, with D possibly matching TRBD2 (5 bases). Germline lookup yields CDR1 SGHDN and CDR2 FVKESK. V was cut by 4 bases and J by 2 bases, with 9 bases left in between. The CDR3 has 13 residues. The CDR3 protein is CASSLSAAYEQYF. CDR3 bases: TGTGCCAGCAGCCTTAGCGCAGCCTACGAGCAGTACTTC.

The V and J genes are TRBV6-4 and TRBJ1-5; weak D call: TRBD1 (5 bases). This CDR3 has 13 amino acids. Trimming left V 3 bases short and J 7 bases short, with 10 bases between. Germline-derived CDR1 and CDR2 are MRHNA and SNTAGT. The CDR3 sequence: CASSETGQQPQHF. For the CDR3, the DNA is TGTGCCAGCAGTGAAACAGGTCAACAGCCCCAGCATTTT.

V and J are TRBV19 and TRBJ2-2; tentative D call: TRBD1 (6 bases). The CDR3 covers 15 residues. Trimming stripped 8 bases from V and 0 bases from J, with 13 bases between. Germline V CDR1 and CDR2: LNHDA, SQIVND (reference sequence). CDR3 amino acids: CASGRGQTNTGELFF. The DNA of the CDR3 is TGTGCCAGTGGGCGAGGACAGACGAACACCGGGGAGCTGTTTTTT.

This clone showed up just once. V is TRBV7-6 and J is TRBJ2-7, with D perhaps TRBD1 (6 bases). CDR3 length: 14 amino acids. The germline CDR1 and CDR2 sequences are SGHVS and FNYEAQ. The germline V and J ends were trimmed by 4 bases and 0 bases, with 10 bases remaining between them. The CDR3 region is CASSSGTSSYEQYF. CDR3 DNA: TGTGCCAGCAGCTCCGGGACAAGCTCCTACGAGCAGTACTTC.

This chain uses TRBV27 with TRBJ1-2, with TRBD1 identical over 9 bases. V dropped 3 bases and J dropped 7; count of bases not matched to a gene: 6. This CDR3 comprises 14 residues. Germline assignment: CDR1 MNHEY and CDR2 SMNVEV (reference sequence). The CDR3 sequence is CASSLGQGLGGYTF. The DNA of the CDR3 is TGTGCCAGCAGTTTGGGACAGGGCTTAGGTGGCTACACCTTC.

J is TRBJ1-2 and V is TRBV7-9, with 8 positions matching TRBD1. This CDR3 has 13 amino acids. Germline V gene lookup returns CDR1 SEHNR and CDR2 FQNEAQ (reference sequence). V lost 2 bases and J lost 6; bases outside the gene matches: 2. The CDR3 spells CASSLPGGHGYTF. The CDR3 DNA is TGTGCCAGCAGCTTACCAGGGGGCCATGGCTACACCTTC.

This sequence joins TRBV30 and TRBJ1-4, with D possibly TRBD1 on 5 matching bases. The CDR3 runs 13 residues. Germline-derived CDR1 and CDR2 are GTSNPN and SVGIG (reference sequence). V was trimmed by 5 bases and J by 2 bases, leaving 9 bases between them. The CDR3 sequence is CAWQGFTNEKLFF. In nucleotides, the CDR3 is TGTGCCTGGCAGGGTTTTACTAATGAAAAACTGTTTTTT.

This chain's CDR3 is CASSPKGTGGGSYEQYF. CDR3 DNA sequence: TGCGCCAGCAGCCCCAAAGGCACAGGGGGCGGCTCCTACGAGCAGTACTTC. The chain combines TRBV5-1 with TRBJ2-7; 9 nucleotides agree with TRBD1. The CDR3 runs to 17 residues. Trimming took 4 bases from V and 0 from J; bases not matched to a gene: 11. The V gene's germline CDR1 is SGHRS and CDR2 YFSETQ.

The V call is TRBV6-5, the J call TRBJ2-1; no definite D call. CDR3 length: 13 amino acids. The germline V gene has CDR1 MNHEY and CDR2 SVGAGI. The V gene lost 3 bases and the J gene lost 6 bases, with 9 bases spanning the gap. CDR3 loop: CASSYRRSNEQFF. CDR3 DNA sequence: TGTGCCAGCAGTTATAGGCGGAGCAATGAGCAGTTCTTC.

The V call is TRBV4-2, the J call TRBJ2-7; the D gene is possibly TRBD1 (6 bases). In germline, CDR1 is LGHNA, CDR2 YNFKEQ. Trimming removed 2 bases at V and 6 bases at J, with 11 bases between. This CDR3 has 13 residues. The DNA of the CDR3 is TGTGCCAGCAGCCAAACGGACAGCCCCGAGCAGTACTTC. This codes for CASSQTDSPEQYF.

The V and J genes are TRBV7-9 and TRBJ2-7; no clear D. The CDR3 spans 14 residues. Germline CDR1 SEHNR, CDR2 FQNEAQ (reference sequence). Trimming cost V 1 base and J 0 bases, with 7 bases left between them. In DNA, the CDR3 is TGTGCCAGCAGCTTAGTGGCTAGCTCCTACGAGCAGTACTTC. Translation gives CASSLVASSYEQYF.

This clone was counted a single time. This chain connects TRBV2 to TRBJ1-1; TRBD1 is a possible D gene (5 bases). Germline V CDR1 and CDR2: SNHLY, FYNNEI. CDR3 length equals 19 residues. V was cut by 4 bases and J by 2 bases, with 26 bases left in between. CDR3 nucleotide sequence: TGTGCCAGCAGTGTCGGTTGGGGCCAGACAAGGAGTTCAAACACTGAAGCTTTCTTT. It encodes CASSVGWGQTRSSNTEAFF.

The chain has TRBV4-2 and TRBJ1-2; D is perhaps TRBD1 (5 bases). Deletions cut 0 bases from V and 0 bases from J, with 11 bases between. Per germline, CDR1 LGHNA and CDR2 YNFKEQ. The CDR3 covers 16 residues. The CDR3 DNA reads as TGTGCCAGCAGCCAAGATTATGGGGGGGCTAACTATGGCTACACCTTC. It encodes CASSQDYGGANYGYTF.

This sequence joins TRBV7-2 and TRBJ2-3; 11 bases map to TRBD2. Trimming cost V 5 bases and J 2 bases; bases outside gene matches: 6. The CDR3 is made up of 16 amino acids. CDR1 SGHTA and CDR2 FQGNSA come from the germline V gene. The CDR3 sequence: CASSPGLAGITDTQYF. The CDR3 nucleotides are TGTGCCAGCAGCCCTGGACTAGCGGGTATCACAGATACGCAGTATTTT.

The rearrangement links TRBV5-5 to TRBJ1-5, with D unresolved. Trimming removed 4 bases from V and 1 base from J, with 12 bases in between. This CDR3 has 15 residues. CDR1 and CDR2 (germline): SGHKS, YYEKEE (reference sequence). CDR3 sequence (DNA): TGTGCCAGCAGCCCGGGATTTCGCAGCAATCAGCCCCAGCATTTT. Its translation: CASSPGFRSNQPQHF.